This TCR beta chain was obtained from a study of T cells in Graves' hyperthyroidism and ophthalmopathy. About the research overall: Peripheral blood specimens were obtained at initial diagnosis, prior to any treatment. Study-level points and caveats: Most thyroid clonotypes expanded above 0.001 appeared in blood too. By a 13 V-J model, ophthalmopathy was set apart from stable hyperthyroidism.

There were TCR beta CDR3 regions amplified from RNA transcripts. An initial round of RT-PCR targeting the TCR CDR3 relied on the HTBI primer set. TCRdb re-analysed the multiplex PCR reads in MiXCR, keeping a single row per CDR3 protein. This sample has more than 550,000 distinct CDR3 sequences, with approximately 18% found just once. Worth noting for this clonotype: Its antigen is still unknown.

The CDR3 loop spans 14 amino acids. The ends lost 8 bases at V and 4 bases at J; junction bases unmatched: 8. CDR1 and CDR2 (germline): MGHRA, YSYEKL. Diagnoses used clinical symptoms, serum thyroxine and TRAb, thyroid ultrasound and orbital computed tomography. The V and J genes are TRBV4-1 and TRBJ2-5; TRBD2 agrees at 9 bases. The sample was blood. The TCR was taken from a woman between 45 and 65 years old with Graves' hyperthyroidism that later progressed to Graves' ophthalmopathy. This chain's CDR3 is CASERLAGRETQYF. The CDR3 DNA is TGCGCCAGCGAAAGGCTAGCGGGGAGAGAGACCCAGTACTTC.